These 13 T cell receptor beta chains were sequenced from one sample in a study of blood T cell repertoires in COVID-19. Profiling relied on immunoSEQ multiplex PCR, and the TCRdb table lists in-frame clones only, not all of them. The sample holds fewer than 200,000 clones, approximately 91% seen once. The specimen was peripheral blood. Receptors originate from a man aged 18 to 35 with COVID-19, enrolled during active disease.

This clone occurred once. The chain combines TRBV4-3 with TRBJ2-5, with 9 nucleotides matching TRBD2. V dropped 0 bases and J dropped 4; count of bases not matched to a gene: 3. The CDR3 is made up of 15 amino acids. The germline V gene has CDR1 LGHNA and CDR2 YSLEER. The chain's CDR3 is CASSQDSGRRETQYF. The CDR3 nucleotides are TGCGCCAGCAGCCAAGATAGCGGGAGACGAGAGACCCAGTACTTC.

The CDR3 loop reads CASSLGGGVSYGYTF. CDR3 DNA: TGTGCCAGCAGCTTAGGGGGGGGCGTATCCTATGGCTACACCTTC. The gene calls are TRBV7-8 and TRBJ1-2; D may be TRBD1 (6 bases). The germline gives CDR1 SGHVS, CDR2 FQNEAQ. CDR3 length: 15 residues. V lost 1 base and J lost 4, with 13 bases in between.

To note about this clone: At one end the junction does not follow the germline gene, possibly because of a read error. This rearrangement joins TRBV6-5 to TRBJ1-4; D unclear. The CDR3 runs 15 residues. The germline V gene encodes CDR1 MNHEY and CDR2 SVGAGI. CDR3 sequence (DNA): TGTGCCAGCAGCGACCTCGGGAGGGTCCCTGAAAAACTGCTTTTT. Residues: CASSDLGRVPEKLLF.

V is TRBV18 and J is TRBJ2-6; weak D call: TRBD1 (5 bases). CDR3 length equals 16 residues. V was clipped by 5 bases and J by 0 bases, with 11 bases between them. Germline V lookup: CDR1 KGHSH, CDR2 LQKENI. The CDR3 is CASSNATDSGANVLTF. The DNA of the CDR3 is TGTGCCAGCTCAAACGCGACAGACTCTGGGGCCAACGTCCTGACTTTC. Combining the CDR3 with reference TRBV18 and TRBJ2-6 gives the whole variable domain NAGVMQNPRHLVRRRGQEARLRCSPMKGHSHVYWYRQLPEEGLKFMVYLQKENIIDESGMPKERFSAEFPKEGPSILRIQQVVRGDSAAYFCASSNATDSGANVLTFGAGSRLTVL.

The chain couples TRBV7-6 to TRBJ1-5; tentatively, D is TRBD1 (6 bases). The CDR3 consists of 13 residues. V was cut by 6 bases and J by 6 bases, with 12 bases left in between. Per germline, CDR1 SGHVS and CDR2 FNYEAQ. The CDR3 DNA follows: TGTGCCAGCAGTTACAGGGAAGGTCAGCCCCAGCATTTT. Translation: CASSYREGQPQHF.

This clone was observed once. The rearrangement uses TRBV30 and TRBJ1-1; D remains ambiguous. Germline V gene sequence: CDR1 GTSNPN, CDR2 SVGIG (reference sequence). Trimming removed 5 bases from V and 1 base from J, with 8 bases in between. There are 12 residues in the CDR3. CDR3 region: CAWDLWNTEAFF. CDR3 coding DNA: TGTGCCTGGGATCTTTGGAACACTGAAGCTTTCTTT. The complete variable domain, with remaining parts taken from reference TRBV30 and TRBJ1-1, reads SQTIHQWPATLVQPVGSPLSLECTVEGTSNPNLYWYRQAAGRGLQLLFYSVGIGQISSEVPQNLSASRPQDRQFILSSKKLLLSDSGFYLCAWDLWNTEAFFGQGTRLTVV.

V is TRBV5-6 and J is TRBJ2-3, with D tentatively TRBD2 (5 bases). V lost 6 bases to trimming and J lost 8 bases, with 13 bases between them. There are 12 residues in the CDR3. Germline V CDR1 and CDR2: SGHDT, YYEEEE. CDR3 sequence: CASTEGGVTQYF. The CDR3 bases are TGTGCCAGCACCGAGGGTGGGGTTACGCAGTATTTT.

The chain couples TRBV6-2 or TRBV6-3 to TRBJ2-1; TRBD2 matches 9 bases. Germline CDR1 reads MNHEY; CDR2 reads SVGEGT. V dropped 2 bases and J dropped 4; count of bases not matched to a gene: 9. The CDR3 runs 17 residues. The CDR3 loop is CASSYPQLAGSYNEQFF. The CDR3 nucleotides read TGTGCCAGCAGTTACCCCCAACTAGCGGGCTCATACAATGAGCAGTTCTTC.

The chain carries TRBV2 and TRBJ1-6; tentatively, D is TRBD1 (5 bases). The germline V gene encodes CDR1 SNHLY and CDR2 FYNNEI. This CDR3 spans 14 amino acids. V lost 6 bases, J lost 5 bases, and 11 bases lay in between. The CDR3 bases are TGTGCCAGCAGAGGAGACAGCGATAATTCACCCCTCCACTTT. Protein sequence: CASRGDSDNSPLHF.

The gene calls are TRBV7-9 and TRBJ2-4; 8 nucleotides agree with TRBD1. Germline V gives CDR1 SEHNR, CDR2 FQNEAQ (reference sequence). The CDR3 covers 16 residues. V trimming: 5 bases; J trimming: 3 bases; junction bases outside the gene matches: 9. CDR3: CASSLFSTGVKNIQYF. CDR3 sequence (DNA): TGTGCCAGCAGCCTTTTCTCGACAGGGGTCAAAAACATTCAGTACTTC.

The rearrangement uses TRBV30 and TRBJ1-2; 7 bases fit TRBD1. Per the germline V gene, CDR1 is GTSNPN and CDR2 is SVGIG (reference sequence). CDR3 size: 14 residues. Losses at the gene ends were 5 bases for V and 1 base for J; bases not matched to a gene: 7. CDR3 bases: TGTGCCTGGGCCCCGGGACAGAGTAACTATGGCTACACCTTC. It translates to CAWAPGQSNYGYTF.

J is TRBJ2-1 and V is TRBV6-2 or TRBV6-3; tentative D call: TRBD1 (6 bases). V shed 4 bases and J shed 5 bases, with 15 bases lying between them. Germline V gives CDR1 MNHEY, CDR2 SVGEGT. This CDR3 is built from 15 residues. In DNA form, the CDR3 reads TGTGCCAGCAGTTGGGCAGGGGCAGGGGACAATGAGCAGTTCTTC. Translated: CASSWAGAGDNEQFF.

This chain uses TRBV5-1 with TRBJ2-2, with D possibly matching TRBD2 (5 bases). The germline V gene has CDR1 SGHRS and CDR2 YFSETQ. The CDR3 has 13 amino acids. V lost 0 bases, J lost 7 bases, and 7 bases lay in between. The CDR3 bases are TGCGCCAGCAGCTTGGCCGAGGGCGGGGAGCTGTTTTTT. Amino acids: CASSLAEGGELFF.